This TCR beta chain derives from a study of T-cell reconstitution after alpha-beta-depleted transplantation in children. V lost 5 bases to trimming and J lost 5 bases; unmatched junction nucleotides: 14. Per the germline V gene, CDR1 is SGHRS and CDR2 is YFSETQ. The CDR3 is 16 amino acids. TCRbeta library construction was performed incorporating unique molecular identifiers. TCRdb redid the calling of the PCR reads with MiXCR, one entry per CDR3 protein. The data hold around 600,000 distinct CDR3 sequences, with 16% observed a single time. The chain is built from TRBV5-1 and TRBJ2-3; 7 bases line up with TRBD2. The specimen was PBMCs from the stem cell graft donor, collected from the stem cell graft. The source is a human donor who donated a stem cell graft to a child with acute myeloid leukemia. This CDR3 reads CASRGSAGEGIDTQYF. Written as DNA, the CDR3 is TGCGCCAGCAGAGGGTCGGCGGGGGAAGGTATAGATACGCAGTATTTT.